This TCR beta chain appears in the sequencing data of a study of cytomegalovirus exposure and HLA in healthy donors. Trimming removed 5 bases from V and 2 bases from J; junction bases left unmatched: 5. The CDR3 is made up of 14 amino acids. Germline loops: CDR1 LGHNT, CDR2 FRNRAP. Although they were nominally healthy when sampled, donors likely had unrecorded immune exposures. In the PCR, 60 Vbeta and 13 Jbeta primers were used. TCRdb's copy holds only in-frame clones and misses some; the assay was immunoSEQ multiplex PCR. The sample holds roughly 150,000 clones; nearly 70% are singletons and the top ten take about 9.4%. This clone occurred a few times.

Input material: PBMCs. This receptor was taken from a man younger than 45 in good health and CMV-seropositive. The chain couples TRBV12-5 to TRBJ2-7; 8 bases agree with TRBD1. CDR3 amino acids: CASGGGQATYEQYF. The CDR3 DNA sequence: TGTGCTAGTGGTGGGGGACAGGCAACCTACGAGCAGTACTTC.